These 9 T cell receptor beta chains came from one sample sequenced in a study of cytomegalovirus exposure and HLA in healthy donors. The protocol was immunoSEQ multiplex PCR, while the TCRdb copy is restricted to in-frame clones and leaves out a portion. The sample shows under 200,000 clones, roughly nine tenths of them seen only once. The sequencing input was PBMCs. The receptors here all came from a woman younger than 30 in good health and CMV-seropositive.

This sequence joins TRBV6-5 and TRBJ1-4; 8 bases are a match to TRBD1. CDR3 length equals 15 residues. With 0 bases clipped from V and 3 bases from J, the junction kept 0 bases outside the gene matches. Germline-derived CDR1 and CDR2 are MNHEY and SVGAGI. The CDR3 loop is CASSYSDRANEKLFF. The CDR3 DNA follows: TGTGCCAGCAGTTACTCGGACAGGGCTAATGAAAAACTGTTTTTT.

The J gene is TRBJ2-4, the V gene TRBV4-2, with 9 bases fitting TRBD1. The length of the CDR3 is 14 residues. The V gene end was trimmed by 0 bases and the J gene end by 8 bases; junction bases not matched to a gene: 2. Per the germline V gene, CDR1 is LGHNA and CDR2 is YNFKEQ. The CDR3 coding sequence is TGTGCCAGCAGCCAAGAGGGACAGGGATACATTCAGTACTTC. Protein: CASSQEGQGYIQYF.

V usage is TRBV7-9 and J usage is TRBJ2-7, with 8 nucleotides matching TRBD2. The V gene end was trimmed by 6 bases and the J gene end by 5 bases; junction bases not matched to a gene: 6. Germline assignment: CDR1 SEHNR and CDR2 FQNEAQ (reference sequence). The CDR3 contains 13 residues. CDR3 in amino acids: CASSSAGVHEQYF. For the CDR3, the DNA is TGTGCCAGCAGTTCAGCGGGAGTCCACGAGCAGTACTTC.

The V gene is TRBV6-1, the J gene TRBJ1-1, with TRBD1 as a possible D gene (6 bases). The germline V gene has CDR1 MNHNS and CDR2 SASEGT. CDR3 length: 13 residues. Trimming removed 5 bases at V and 7 bases at J, with 14 bases between. Written as DNA, the CDR3 is TGTGCCAGCAGTTCAAGGGAGGGGGGTGAAGCTTTCTTT. Protein sequence: CASSSREGGEAFF.

This chain links TRBV28 with TRBJ2-1; TRBD2 matches at 14 bases. CDR1 and CDR2 (germline): MDHEN, SYDVKM. The CDR3 consists of 19 residues. The V gene end was trimmed by 7 bases and the J gene end by 8 bases; junction bases not matched to a gene: 19. The CDR3 nucleotides are TGTGCCAGCACCCGGGGACAGCAGGGACTAGCGGGAGCTCTCGATGAGCAGTTCTTC. Encoded protein: CASTRGQQGLAGALDEQFF.

The chain links TRBV18 to TRBJ1-6; 7 positions agree with TRBD1. CDR1 is KGHSH and CDR2 is LQKENI in the germline V gene. Trimming cost V 3 bases and J 5 bases; bases outside gene matches: 7. The CDR3 length is 16 residues. This CDR3 reads CASSPQTGPHNSPLHF. In DNA, the CDR3 is TGTGCCAGCTCACCCCAGACAGGGCCTCATAATTCACCCCTCCACTTT.

V gene TRBV18 combines with J gene TRBJ2-1; D is possibly TRBD1 (6 bases). Germline V gene lookup returns CDR1 KGHSH and CDR2 LQKENI. The CDR3 is made up of 13 amino acids. V lost 6 bases and J lost 3, with 9 bases in between. CDR3 in amino acids: CASSQQGYNEQFF. The CDR3 bases are TGTGCCAGCTCTCAACAGGGCTACAATGAGCAGTTCTTC.

This sequence joins TRBV5-1 and TRBJ2-1; TRBD2 matches at 14 bases. Germline V CDR1 and CDR2: SGHRS, YFSETQ. This CDR3 region has 18 residues. Losses at the gene ends were 4 bases for V and 0 bases for J; bases not matched to a gene: 6. In DNA, the CDR3 is TGCGCCAGCAGCGCGGGACTAGCGGGAGTTCCCTCCTACAATGAGCAGTTCTTC. Amino acids: CASSAGLAGVPSYNEQFF.

This chain connects TRBV10-3 to TRBJ1-5; TRBD1 might be the D (5 bases). The length of the CDR3 is 15 residues. Germline CDR1 is ENHRY and CDR2 is SYGVKD. Trimming pared 0 bases from V and 4 bases from J, leaving 10 bases between. CDR3 residues: CAISESFQGNQPQHF. The CDR3 DNA is TGTGCCATCAGTGAGTCGTTTCAGGGAAATCAGCCCCAGCATTTT.